The T cell receptor (beta chain) described here comes from a study of spatial heterogeneity in lung cancer. The study, taken as a whole, reports: Counts that tracked tumor mutation counts were those of expanded intratumoral alpha and beta TCRs.

TCRdb used MiXCR to reprocess the 5' RACE reads, holding one entry per CDR3 protein. The sample yields 15,000 to 20,000 distinct CDR3 sequences, 6.2% seen once. The CDR3 length is 17 residues. The germline V gene encodes CDR1 SGHAT and CDR2 FQNNGV. Trimming took 0 bases from V and 13 from J, leaving 22 bases between them. The sample holds many counts of this clonotype. Its antigen is unknown. This beta chain is an off-target read within a library intended for alpha chains, so its frequency means little. Time point: sample taken at primary tumor resection. The sample in question was lung tumor tissue, obtained at surgery. V is TRBV11-2 and J is TRBJ1-6; D is unresolved. This TCR was recovered from a male donor with early-stage non-small cell lung cancer. The CDR3 sequence is CASSLEAWPAPNNPLHF. Written as DNA, the CDR3 is TGTGCCAGCAGCTTAGAGGCTTGGCCAGCCCCAAATAATCCCCTCCACTTT.